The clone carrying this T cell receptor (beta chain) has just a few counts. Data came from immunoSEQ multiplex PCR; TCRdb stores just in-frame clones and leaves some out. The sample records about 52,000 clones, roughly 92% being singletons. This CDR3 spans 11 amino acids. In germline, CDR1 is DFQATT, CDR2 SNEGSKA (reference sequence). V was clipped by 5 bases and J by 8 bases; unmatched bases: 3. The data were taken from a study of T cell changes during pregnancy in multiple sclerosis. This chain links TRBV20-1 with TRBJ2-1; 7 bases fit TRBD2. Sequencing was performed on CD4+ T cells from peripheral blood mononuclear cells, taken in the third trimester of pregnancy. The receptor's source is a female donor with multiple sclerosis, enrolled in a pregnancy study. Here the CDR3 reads CSAGGVYEQFF. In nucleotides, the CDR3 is TGCAGTGCTGGGGGGGTTTATGAGCAGTTCTTC.